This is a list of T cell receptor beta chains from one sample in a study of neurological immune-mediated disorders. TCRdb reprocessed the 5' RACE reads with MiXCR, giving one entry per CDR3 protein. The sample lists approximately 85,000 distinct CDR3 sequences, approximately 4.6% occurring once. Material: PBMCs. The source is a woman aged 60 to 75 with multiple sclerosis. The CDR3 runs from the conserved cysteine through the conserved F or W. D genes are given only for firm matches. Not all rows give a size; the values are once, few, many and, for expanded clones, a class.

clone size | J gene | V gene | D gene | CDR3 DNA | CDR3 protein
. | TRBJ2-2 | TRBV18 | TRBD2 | TGTGCCAGCCCGCCCGGAGCGGGGGGGCTCTCCGGGGAGCTGTTTTTT | CASPPGAGGLSGELFF
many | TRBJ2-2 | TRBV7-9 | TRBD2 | TGTGCCAGCAGCTACTTAGCGGGGGGGAACACCGGGGAGCTGTTTTTT | CASSYLAGGNTGELFF
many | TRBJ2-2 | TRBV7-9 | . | TGTGCCAGCAGCTTGAGTACGAACACCGGGGAGCTGTTTTTT | CASSLSTNTGELFF
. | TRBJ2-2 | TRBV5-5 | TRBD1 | TGTGCCAGCAGCTGGACAGGGGGCCCGAACACCGGGGAGCTGTTTTTT | CASSWTGGPNTGELFF
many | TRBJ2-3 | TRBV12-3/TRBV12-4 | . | TGTGCCACCCGAGCTGGTCTGGGGACAGATACGCAGTATTTT | CATRAGLGTDTQYF
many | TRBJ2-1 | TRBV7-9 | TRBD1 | TGTGCCAGCAGCTTTTTTGGGACAGGGGCTTTTGATGAGCAGTTCTTC | CASSFFGTGAFDEQFF
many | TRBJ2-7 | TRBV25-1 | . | TGTGCCAGCAGTGAATCAGGGGGGGCATCCTACGAGCAGTACTTC | CASSESGGASYEQYF
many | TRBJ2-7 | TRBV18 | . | TGTGCCAGCTCACCGAACAGAGACTACGAGCAGTACTTC | CASSPNRDYEQYF
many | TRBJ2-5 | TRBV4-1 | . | TGCGCCAGCAGCCAACTAGACAGCGTTGGAGAGACCCAGTACTTC | CASSQLDSVGETQYF
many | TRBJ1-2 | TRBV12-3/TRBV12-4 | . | TGTGCCAGCAGTCAGACAATTAACTATGGCTACACCTTC | CASSQTINYGYTF
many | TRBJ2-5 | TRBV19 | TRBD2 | TGTGCCAGTAGTATGCGACCGGGACTAGCGGGGGGCTGGCGGACCCAGTACTTC | CASSMRPGLAGGWRTQYF
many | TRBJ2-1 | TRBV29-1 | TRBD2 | TGCAGCGTTCGGACTAGCGGGGACTACAATGAGCAGTTCTTC | CSVRTSGDYNEQFF
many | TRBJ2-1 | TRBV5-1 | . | TGCGCCAGCAGCTTGGACCTACGAGACCATGAGCAGTTCTTC | CASSLDLRDHEQFF
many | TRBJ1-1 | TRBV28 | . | TGTGCCAGCAGTTTACAGAACACTGAAGCTTTCTTT | CASSLQNTEAFF
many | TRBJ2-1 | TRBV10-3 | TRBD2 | TGTGCCATCAGTGGAACGCGGGGGGGCAGGTGGAATGAGCAGTTCTTC | CAISGTRGGRWNEQFF
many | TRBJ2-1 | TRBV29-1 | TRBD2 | TGCAGCGTTTGGAGCGGGGGGGACTACAATGAGCAGTTCTTC | CSVWSGGDYNEQFF
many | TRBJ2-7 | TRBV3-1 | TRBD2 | TGTGCCAGCAGACCCGGGACTAGAGCCTACGAGCAGTACTTC | CASRPGTRAYEQYF
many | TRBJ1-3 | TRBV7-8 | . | TGTGCCAGCAGCTCAGGGGTGAACTCTGGAAACACCATATATTTT | CASSSGVNSGNTIYF